This T cell receptor beta chain is from a study of TIL therapy for anti-PD-1-resistant metastatic lung cancer. Study-level results: The cohort had more treatment-naive, never-smoker and oncogene-addicted patients than typical.

Notes on this clone: No antigen is known for it.

The time point here: pre-treatment sample, taken before nivolumab and TIL therapy. Tumor tissue came from excised metastases, mostly pleural nodules or supraclavicular lymph nodes. Patients then received nivolumab; progressors got lymphodepletion, TIL and IL-2. The immunoSEQ assay was v3. Survey-level samples got 2 million to 2.5 million read pairs; deep-level samples got about 4.5-6.5 million. Libraries were prepared by immunoSEQ multiplex PCR; TCRdb keeps only in-frame clonotypes and omits some of them. Of around 100,000 clones listed, under 70% were seen once; the top ten hold 10% to 11%. Deletions cut 3 bases from V and 0 bases from J, with 7 bases between. Looked up from germline, CDR1 is KGHSH and CDR2 is LQKENI. The CDR3 consists of 14 residues.

V gene TRBV18 combines with J gene TRBJ2-3; D is ambiguous. The sequence was collected from a person between 30 and 80 years old with non-small cell lung cancer. The sequencing here drew on tumor tissue, taken at baseline. The chain's CDR3 is CASSPPLSTDTQYF. CDR3 sequence (DNA): TGTGCCAGCTCACCGCCCCTAAGCACAGATACGCAGTATTTT.